Each of the 24 T cell receptor beta chains below was sequenced from the same sample in a study of early T cells in non-severe SARS-CoV-2 infection. TCRdb itself ran the 5' RACE reads through MiXCR, one entry per CDR3 protein. This table has around 44,000 distinct CDR3 sequences, around 6.5% appearing once. The specimen comprised whole blood, sampled at baseline. These receptors all come from an adult who was a healthcare worker with PCR-confirmed SARS-CoV-2 infection or an uninfected control (not recorded which).

This clonotype was seen ten or more times. The chain uses TRBV5-1 and TRBJ2-3, with D perhaps TRBD1 (5 bases). From germline, CDR1 is SGHRS and CDR2 YFSETQ. There are 14 residues in the CDR3. V shed 3 bases and J shed 0 bases, with 8 bases lying between them. CDR3 in DNA: TGCGCCAGCAGCTCCGGACAAAGCACAGATACGCAGTATTTT. It translates to CASSSGQSTDTQYF.

The table lists this clonotype with a few counts. The chain joins TRBV9 to TRBJ2-1; TRBD1 aligns across 7 bases. J lost 8 bases, V lost 0 bases, and 8 bases had no gene match. The CDR3 runs to 15 residues. Looked up from germline, CDR1 is SGDLS and CDR2 is YYNGEE. Written as DNA, the CDR3 is TGTGCCAGCAGCGTAGGGCCAGGGGGTAGGGATGAGCAGTTCTTC. Residues: CASSVGPGGRDEQFF.

The table lists this clonotype with many counts. J is TRBJ2-3 and V is TRBV7-9; D is perhaps TRBD2 (6 bases). The V gene lost 3 bases and the J gene lost 8 bases, with 6 bases spanning the gap. Germline V gives CDR1 SEHNR, CDR2 FQNEAQ (reference sequence). The CDR3 covers 11 residues. The CDR3 region is CASSFGGTQYF. The CDR3 DNA is TGTGCCAGCAGCTTCGGGGGTACGCAGTATTTT. Filled out from reference TRBV7-9 and TRBJ2-3, the complete variable domain reads DTGVSQNPRHKITKRGQNVTFRCDPISEHNRLYWYRQTLGQGPEFLTYFQNEAQLEKSRLLSDRFSAERPKGSFSTLEIQRTEQGDSAMYLCASSFGGTQYFGPGTRLTVL.

The V and J genes are TRBV4-2 and TRBJ2-1, with 9 bases matching TRBD2. J gave up 8 bases and V 3 bases, and 8 bases lay outside the gene matches. CDR1 and CDR2 from the germline V gene are LGHNA and YNFKEQ. The CDR3 has 15 amino acids. The CDR3 here is CASSQRLAEGDEQFF. CDR3 sequence (DNA): TGTGCCAGCAGCCAGAGACTAGCGGAGGGGGATGAGCAGTTCTTC.

This clonotype was seen at least ten times. The chain employs TRBV20-1 and TRBJ1-1, with D maybe TRBD1 (5 bases). Germline loops: CDR1 DFQATT, CDR2 SNEGSKA (reference sequence). V shed 3 bases and J shed 2 bases, with 22 bases lying between them. CDR3 length equals 17 residues. CDR3 sequence reads: CSASPIRPQGPNTEAFF. CDR3 coding DNA: TGCAGTGCTAGTCCTATCCGACCTCAGGGACCCAACACTGAAGCTTTCTTT.

This clonotype was observed a few times. The CDR3 is CASSSSTSGSSYEQYF. For the CDR3, the DNA is TGTGCCAGCAGCTCCAGCACTAGCGGGAGTTCTTACGAGCAGTACTTC. This sequence joins TRBV6-1 and TRBJ2-7; TRBD2 aligns across 11 bases. Trimming removed 6 bases from V and 4 bases from J; junction bases left unmatched: 11. CDR3 length: 16 amino acids. From germline, CDR1 is MNHNS and CDR2 SASEGT.

This chain connects TRBV5-5 to TRBJ1-4, with D unclear. The CDR3 has 15 amino acids. Between the trimmed V and J ends, which lost 0 bases and 5 bases, there was a span of 11 bases. CDR1 and CDR2 from the germline V gene are SGHKS and YYEKEE (reference sequence). The CDR3 nucleotides read TGTGCCAGCAGCTTGGCCGGGGTAAGGAATGAAAAACTGTTTTTT. This sequence encodes CASSLAGVRNEKLFF.

The chain combines TRBV29-1 with TRBJ2-5; unclear D gene. The CDR3 has 13 residues. The ends were cut back, 4 bases at V and 3 bases at J, with 12 bases in the middle. The germline V gene encodes CDR1 SQVTM and CDR2 ANQGSEA. CDR3 sequence: CSVAQQAKETQYF. The CDR3, as DNA: TGCAGCGTTGCCCAGCAGGCTAAAGAGACCCAGTACTTC.

This clonotype was seen only a few times. The CDR3 region has the DNA TGTGCCAGCAGTTTCATGGACAGCAGAAATATCCGGGTGGCGTGGGGTTTACCCCAAGAGACCCAGTACTTC. Amino acid sequence: CASSFMDSRNIRVAWGLPQETQYF. J is TRBJ2-5 and V is TRBV6-2 or TRBV6-3; the D gene is possibly TRBD1 (6 bases). The ends were cut back, 4 bases at V and 1 base at J, with 40 bases in the middle. Germline loops: CDR1 MNHEY, CDR2 SVGEGT. The CDR3 totals 24 residues.

This clonotype was recorded a few times. V is TRBV27 and J is TRBJ2-3, with 10 bases fitting TRBD2. The CDR3 is made up of 16 amino acids. The germline V gene has CDR1 MNHEY and CDR2 SMNVEV (reference sequence). V dropped 6 bases and J dropped 6; count of bases not matched to a gene: 12. CDR3 residues: CASSPTGLAHYDTQYF. The CDR3 nucleotides are TGTGCCAGCAGCCCTACGGGACTAGCGCATTATGATACGCAGTATTTT.

This clonotype was recorded at least ten times. This chain links TRBV20-1 with TRBJ1-1, with D tentatively TRBD1 (6 bases). Germline V lookup: CDR1 DFQATT, CDR2 SNEGSKA (reference sequence). Trimming took off 5 bases at V and 5 bases at J, with 15 bases between the two ends. The CDR3 extends over 13 amino acids. The chain's CDR3 is CSAPGDGETEAFF. CDR3 DNA: TGCAGTGCTCCAGGGGACGGAGAAACTGAAGCTTTCTTT.

The V and J genes are TRBV27 and TRBJ2-6, with 8 bases matching TRBD1. J was trimmed by 4 bases and V by 3 bases; bases with no gene match: 5. Per the germline V gene, CDR1 is MNHEY and CDR2 is SMNVEV (reference sequence). The CDR3 runs 16 residues. The CDR3 region is CASSFLRGQGANVLTF. CDR3 bases: TGTGCCAGCAGTTTCCTCAGGGGGCAGGGGGCCAACGTCCTGACTTTC.

This clonotype was counted a few times. The rearrangement uses TRBV4-3 and TRBJ2-3; D is perhaps TRBD2 (5 bases). The V end lost 4 bases, the J end lost 7 bases, and 15 bases lay between the germline ends. The length of the CDR3 is 14 residues. The germline CDR1 and CDR2 sequences are LGHNA and YSLEER. The CDR3 DNA follows: TGCGCCAGCAGCCGTGGGCGAGAGGGAAATACGCAGTATTTT. Encoded protein: CASSRGREGNTQYF.

This clonotype has ten or more counts. The rearrangement joins TRBV5-4 to TRBJ2-7, with 8 positions matching TRBD2. Germline V gene sequence: CDR1 SGHNT, CDR2 YYREEE (reference sequence). The V segment lost 2 bases and the J segment 3 bases; nucleotides outside the gene matches: 4. This CDR3 has 14 amino acids. In nucleotides, the CDR3 is TGTGCCAGCAGCTTCTCGGGGGGGCTCTACGAGCAGTACTTC. The encoded protein is CASSFSGGLYEQYF.

This clonotype was observed many times. The chain employs TRBV4-3 and TRBJ2-5; 8 nucleotides agree with TRBD1. This CDR3 spans 13 amino acids. CDR1 LGHNA and CDR2 YSLEER come from the germline V gene. V trimming: 3 bases; J trimming: 5 bases; junction bases outside the gene matches: 2. CDR3 region: CASSQGQAETQYF. In nucleotides, the CDR3 is TGCGCCAGCAGCCAGGGACAGGCGGAGACCCAGTACTTC.

As to this clonotype: The conserved phenylalanine or tryptophan is not found at the CDR3 terminus, so this likely reflects a read error. The chain carries TRBV7-2 and TRBJ2-2; no firm D call. V lost 5 bases, J lost 5 bases, and 12 bases lay in between. The CDR3 is made up of 14 amino acids. Looked up from germline, CDR1 is SGHTA and CDR2 is FQGNSA. The CDR3 region is CASSTLRGTGELFL. Here the CDR3 DNA reads TGTGCCAGCAGCACCCTGCGTGGAACCGGGGAGCTGTTTCTT.

This clonotype appeared a few times. The chain is built from TRBV6-6 and TRBJ2-1, with D uncertain. Trimming stripped 8 bases from V and 8 bases from J, with 10 bases between. The germline gives CDR1 MNHNY, CDR2 SVGAGI (reference sequence). The CDR3 contains 11 residues. This CDR3 reads CASRVRDEQFF. In nucleotides, the CDR3 is TGTGCCAGCCGGGTCCGGGATGAGCAGTTCTTC.

V is TRBV7-9 and J is TRBJ1-4; D call uncertain. CDR1 and CDR2 (germline): SEHNR, FQNEAQ (reference sequence). Trimming removed 3 bases at V and 7 bases at J, with 9 bases between. This CDR3 has 13 amino acids. As DNA, the CDR3 is TGTGCCAGCAGCTTCAGAGCTTCTGAAAAACTGTTTTTT. Protein: CASSFRASEKLFF.

The genes are TRBV7-2 and TRBJ1-1, with no clear D. The V end was cut by 4 bases, the J end by 12 bases, with 12 bases between. Germline assignment: CDR1 SGHTA and CDR2 FQGNSA. This CDR3 is built from 11 residues. The CDR3 here is CASSSSPRPFF. CDR3 nucleotide sequence: TGTGCCAGCAGCTCAAGCCCTAGGCCTTTCTTT.

This clonotype was recorded many times. This CDR3 is CASSSRLALYNEQFF. In nucleotides, the CDR3 is TGTGCCAGCAGCTCCCGACTAGCCCTATACAATGAGCAGTTCTTC. The chain employs TRBV7-8 and TRBJ2-1; TRBD2 matches at 7 bases. V shed 4 bases, J shed 4 bases, and the junction held 7 bases outside the gene matches. The CDR3 has 15 residues. Germline assignment: CDR1 SGHVS and CDR2 FQNEAQ. The full variable domain, completed using reference TRBV7-8 and TRBJ2-1, is GAGVSQSPRYKVAKRGQDVALRCDPISGHVSLFWYQQALGQGPEFLTYFQNEAQLDKSGLPSDRFFAERPEGSVSTLKIQRTQQEDSAVYLCASSSRLALYNEQFFGPGTRLTVL.

This clonotype was observed many times. V is TRBV7-3 and J is TRBJ2-7, with 14 bases matching TRBD2. Trimming cost V 4 bases and J 6 bases; bases outside gene matches: 8. Germline V gene data show CDR1 as SGHTA and CDR2 as FQGTGA. The CDR3 is made up of 16 amino acids. Here the CDR3 reads CASSSPGLAGEREQYF. The DNA for the CDR3 is TGTGCCAGCAGCTCACCGGGACTAGCGGGAGAACGCGAGCAGTACTTC.

A few counts support this clonotype. Here the CDR3 DNA reads TGCGCCAGCAGCCACCCGTCTGGGGGGGAGCTGTTTTTT. Its translation is CASSHPSGGELFF. The V gene is TRBV4-1, the J gene TRBJ2-2; D is unresolved. CDR3 length: 13 residues. In germline, CDR1 is MGHRA, CDR2 YSYEKL. The germline V and J ends were trimmed by 3 bases and 8 bases, with 10 bases remaining between them.

The chain recombines TRBV7-9 with TRBJ1-1; tentative D call: TRBD1 (5 bases). Germline lookup yields CDR1 SEHNR and CDR2 FQNEAQ (reference sequence). The CDR3 loop spans 14 amino acids. Trimming removed 5 bases at V and 6 bases at J, with 16 bases between. CDR3 protein: CASSERGITSEAFF. The CDR3 DNA reads as TGTGCCAGCAGCGAGCGGGGGATTACCTCTGAAGCTTTCTTT.

This clonotype showed up many times. The V call is TRBV11-2, the J call TRBJ2-2; D call uncertain. CDR1 is SGHAT, CDR2 FQNNGV, per germline. There are 16 residues in the CDR3. The V end lost 1 base, the J end lost 1 base, and 10 bases lay between the germline ends. CDR3 in amino acids: CASSLAATMNTGELFF. CDR3 DNA sequence: TGTGCCAGCAGCTTAGCAGCTACGATGAACACCGGGGAGCTGTTTTTT. The full variable domain, completed using reference TRBV11-2 and TRBJ2-2, is EAGVAQSPRYKIIEKRQSVAFWCNPISGHATLYWYQQILGQGPKLLIQFQNNGVVDDSQLPKDRFSAERLKGVDSTLKIQPAKLEDSAVYLCASSLAATMNTGELFFGEGSRLTVL.